This note documents a single T cell receptor (beta chain) sequence. Its antigen is unidentified. The CDR3 spans 13 residues. Germline V gene lookup returns CDR1 MDHEN and CDR2 SYDVKM. J gave up 5 bases and V 10 bases, and 7 bases lay outside the gene matches. This entry is derived from a study of T cell responses to AZD1222 COVID-19 vaccine. Study outcomes and limitations: Close to half of spike-specific TCRs reportedly recognize unmutated variant regions. After two AZD1222 doses, spike-specific TCR breadth and depth rose versus day 0. The peak T cell response came first, and repertoires were sampled only after it. Donors were chiefly white British, with a greater number of females, and clonal diversity was perhaps underestimated.

Produced via immunoSEQ multiplex PCR; TCRdb's table is partial and in-frame only. The sample includes approximately 150,000 clones, roughly 84% of them seen just once. Sequences were derived from peripheral blood, sampled 28 days after the second AZD1222 dose. This clonotype originated in an adult who received the AZD1222 COVID-19 vaccine. The chain is built from TRBV28 and TRBJ2-3; 9 bases line up with TRBD2. The CDR3 loop reads CATERGGGDTQYF. CDR3 DNA sequence: TGTGCCACCGAGCGCGGGGGGGGAGATACGCAGTATTTT.